Listed here are 26 T cell receptor beta chains from one sample, sequenced in a study of technical replicates of blood from several donors. Here immunoSEQ multiplex PCR was the method, and the copy in TCRdb shows in-frame clones only, minus some. The sample contains 15,000 or so clones, 80% to 90% of which appear only once. The sequenced material came from PBMCs. These TCRs come from a human donor in good health.

This sequence joins TRBV19 and TRBJ2-1; 9 bases are shared with TRBD1. The CDR3 covers 14 residues. V trimming: 2 bases; J trimming: 9 bases; junction bases outside the gene matches: 5. CDR1 is LNHDA, CDR2 SQIVND, per germline (reference sequence). CDR3 residues: CASSITGGIGEQFF. CDR3 bases: TGTGCCAGTAGTATAACAGGGGGCATCGGTGAGCAGTTCTTC.

The gene calls are TRBV5-1 and TRBJ2-7; 8 nucleotides line up with TRBD1. Unmatched junction bases numbered 5, after V lost 2 bases and J lost 7 bases. The CDR3 sequence is 13 residues long. Germline CDR1 SGHRS, CDR2 YFSETQ. The CDR3 region has the DNA TGCGCCAGCAGCTTAGGGACAGGACGAGAGCAGTACTTC. Amino acid sequence: CASSLGTGREQYF.

V gene TRBV19 combines with J gene TRBJ2-1; 8 bases align to TRBD2. The CDR3 has 13 amino acids. The V and J ends lost 5 bases and 8 bases, in that order; junction bases with no gene match: 5. CDR1 and CDR2 (germline): LNHDA, SQIVND (reference sequence). The CDR3 spells CASSGSGRDEQFF. The CDR3 DNA is TGTGCCAGTAGTGGGAGCGGGAGAGATGAGCAGTTCTTC.

The CDR3 spells CASSFGQANEQFF. CDR3 nucleotide sequence: TGTGCCAGCAGCTTTGGGCAGGCCAATGAGCAGTTCTTC. V is TRBV7-3 and J is TRBJ2-1, with D hard to call. There are 13 residues in the CDR3. Germline V gives CDR1 SGHTA, CDR2 FQGTGA. Between the trimmed V and J ends, which lost 3 bases and 6 bases, there was a span of 9 bases.

The gene calls are TRBV5-1 and TRBJ1-4; weak D call: TRBD1 (6 bases). Germline V gene lookup returns CDR1 SGHRS and CDR2 YFSETQ. V lost 0 bases and J lost 4, with 7 bases in between. The CDR3 runs to 14 residues. For the CDR3, the DNA is TGCGCCAGCAGCTTGGCACAGGGTAATGAAAAACTGTTTTTT. Protein sequence: CASSLAQGNEKLFF.

The chain recombines TRBV19 with TRBJ2-1; tentatively, D is TRBD1 (6 bases). Per germline, CDR1 LNHDA and CDR2 SQIVND (reference sequence). V lost 4 bases, J lost 4 bases, and 11 bases lay in between. The CDR3 loop spans 14 amino acids. The CDR3 DNA reads as TGTGCCAGTAGTACAGCAGGGGCTTACAATGAGCAGTTCTTC. Translating gives CASSTAGAYNEQFF.

The genes are TRBV28 and TRBJ2-1; 10 bases line up with TRBD2. V shed 5 bases and J 6 bases; nucleotides not matched to a gene: 13. The CDR3 extends over 17 amino acids. Germline CDR1 MDHEN, CDR2 SYDVKM. The chain's CDR3 is CASSHSPSGRVTNEQFF. The DNA for the CDR3 is TGTGCCAGCAGTCACAGCCCAAGCGGGAGGGTCACCAATGAGCAGTTCTTC.

The rearrangement joins TRBV5-4 to TRBJ2-1; D is possibly TRBD2 (5 bases). Germline assignment: CDR1 SGHNT and CDR2 YYREEE (reference sequence). The V end was cut by 1 base, the J end by 3 bases, with 14 bases between. The CDR3 runs 16 residues. The CDR3 sequence is CASSLYRGDYYNEQFF. The CDR3 nucleotides read TGTGCCAGCAGCTTGTATCGGGGTGACTACTACAATGAGCAGTTCTTC.

The rearrangement links TRBV6-1 to TRBJ2-5, with 8 nucleotides matching TRBD2. V was pared by 5 bases and J by 4 bases, with 6 bases of the junction left unmatched. CDR1 and CDR2 from the germline V gene are MNHNS and SASEGT. The CDR3 loop spans 14 amino acids. CDR3 bases: TGTGCCAGCAGTTTCGGGAGGGGGTTAGAGACCCAGTACTTC. The encoded protein is CASSFGRGLETQYF.

This chain uses TRBV6-5 with TRBJ2-7; maybe TRBD2 (6 bases). Between the trimmed V and J ends, which lost 2 bases and 0 bases, there was a span of 11 bases. This CDR3 is built from 15 residues. In germline, CDR1 is MNHEY, CDR2 SVGAGI. CDR3 region: CASSYGAGSSYEQYF. The CDR3 DNA sequence: TGTGCCAGCAGTTACGGGGCGGGGAGCTCCTACGAGCAGTACTTC.

This CDR3 is CASSTGLLRETQYF. CDR3 bases: TGTGCCAGCAGTACGGGACTCCTCCGGGAGACCCAGTACTTC. The chain carries TRBV2 and TRBJ2-5, with a tentative D call TRBD2 (6 bases). Trimming shortened V by 5 bases and J by 5 bases, and 15 bases separated the two germline ends. Germline V CDR1 and CDR2: SNHLY, FYNNEI. CDR3 size: 14 residues.

This clone was counted only a few times. The chain joins TRBV19 to TRBJ1-4; no clear D. The CDR3 runs 13 residues. The germline V gene has CDR1 LNHDA and CDR2 SQIVND (reference sequence). Trimming shortened V by 3 bases and J by 5 bases, and 7 bases separated the two germline ends. CDR3 loop: CASSIVSNEKLFF. The DNA of the CDR3 is TGTGCCAGTAGTATCGTCTCCAATGAAAAACTGTTTTTT.

The chain joins TRBV28 to TRBJ1-2, with D perhaps TRBD1 (5 bases). Germline V lookup: CDR1 MDHEN, CDR2 SYDVKM. V was clipped by 5 bases and J by 8 bases, with 15 bases between them. The CDR3 spans 13 residues. CDR3 protein: CASSPSDMNGYTF. Written as DNA, the CDR3 is TGTGCCAGCAGTCCCTCGGACATGAACGGCTACACCTTC.

V and J are TRBV11-1 and TRBJ1-5, with 10 positions matching TRBD1. Germline assignment: CDR1 SGHAT and CDR2 FQDESV (reference sequence). The CDR3 covers 15 residues. The V gene end was trimmed by 3 bases and the J gene end by 4 bases; junction bases not matched to a gene: 3. The CDR3 sequence: CASSFGTGVNQPQHF. Written as DNA, the CDR3 is TGTGCCAGCAGCTTCGGGACAGGGGTGAATCAGCCCCAGCATTTT.

The rearrangement joins TRBV12-2 to TRBJ2-7; the D call TRBD2 from the table was never checked on the DNA. TRBV12-2 is assigned pseudogene status. The CDR3 spans 18 residues. This CDR3 reads CASRPGGVASGKTYEQYF. The DNA for the CDR3 is TGTGCAAGTCGCCCCGGAGGGGTGGCTAGCGGGAAGACCTACGAGCAGTACTTC.

This clone was seen once. V and J are TRBV18 and TRBJ2-5; D unresolved. The CDR3 totals 14 residues. Looked up from germline, CDR1 is KGHSH and CDR2 is LQKENI. V was pared by 3 bases and J by 4 bases, with 12 bases between. The CDR3 DNA reads TGTGCCAGCTCACCCGCTGGAGAAGGAGAGACCCAGTACTTC. This sequence encodes CASSPAGEGETQYF.

The chain combines TRBV28 with TRBJ2-5; D call uncertain. Germline CDR1 MDHEN, CDR2 SYDVKM. V was shortened by 5 bases and J by 6 bases, with 10 bases between the two germline ends. The CDR3 length is 12 residues. The CDR3 loop reads CASSPPRQTQYF. For the CDR3, the DNA is TGTGCCAGCAGTCCTCCTAGGCAGACCCAGTACTTC.

The rearrangement uses TRBV5-1 and TRBJ2-7, with 7 bases lining up with TRBD2. In germline, CDR1 is SGHRS, CDR2 YFSETQ. V was clipped by 0 bases and J by 7 bases; unmatched bases: 13. The CDR3 length is 16 residues. CDR3: CASSLAVAGDPGEQYF. CDR3 sequence (DNA): TGCGCCAGCAGCTTGGCCGTTGCGGGGGACCCCGGGGAGCAGTACTTC.

The genes are TRBV6-5 and TRBJ2-3; possible D gene TRBD2, 5 bases. The V and J ends lost 5 bases and 8 bases respectively, with 11 bases between them. Germline CDR1 reads MNHEY; CDR2 reads SVGAGI. The CDR3 spans 12 residues. The DNA of the CDR3 is TGTGCCAGCAGTCCACTAGGAGGTACGCAGTATTTT. It translates to CASSPLGGTQYF.

The genes are TRBV6-1 and TRBJ2-7, with no clear D. The germline V gene has CDR1 MNHNS and CDR2 SASEGT. CDR3 size: 13 residues. Trimming removed 2 bases from V and 1 base from J, with 6 bases in between. Here the CDR3 DNA reads TGTGCCAGCAGTGAATCGCGGTCCTACGAGCAGTACTTC. Its translation is CASSESRSYEQYF.

The V and J genes are TRBV7-8 and TRBJ1-3; the D gene is possibly TRBD1 (5 bases). The V gene lost 5 bases and the J gene lost 2 bases, with 10 bases spanning the gap. CDR1 is SGHVS, CDR2 FQNEAQ, per germline. The CDR3 totals 14 residues. Written as DNA, the CDR3 is TGTGCCAGCAGCCCCGGGACTCCTGGAAACACCATATATTTT. This encodes CASSPGTPGNTIYF. Looking up the rest from reference TRBV7-8 and TRBJ1-3 gives the full variable domain: GAGVSQSPRYKVAKRGQDVALRCDPISGHVSLFWYQQALGQGPEFLTYFQNEAQLDKSGLPSDRFFAERPEGSVSTLKIQRTQQEDSAVYLCASSPGTPGNTIYFGEGSWLTVV.

This chain links TRBV4-2 with TRBJ2-2, with 10 bases that match TRBD2. Losses at the gene ends were 0 bases for V and 2 bases for J; bases not matched to a gene: 12. From germline, CDR1 is LGHNA and CDR2 YNFKEQ. This CDR3 has 20 amino acids. The CDR3 sequence: CASSQEEGSGRPTNTGELFF. The CDR3 DNA follows: TGTGCCAGCAGCCAAGAGGAAGGTAGCGGGAGGCCCACTAACACCGGGGAGCTGTTTTTT.

The chain combines TRBV5-4 with TRBJ2-7, with TRBD2 identical over 8 bases. V shed 1 base and J 2 bases; nucleotides not matched to a gene: 5. This CDR3 spans 15 amino acids. Germline assignment: CDR1 SGHNT and CDR2 YYREEE (reference sequence). The CDR3 nucleotides are TGTGCCAGCAGCTTGATTAGCGGGGACCCCTACGAGCAGTACTTC. It codes for CASSLISGDPYEQYF.

This clone was observed once. The chain uses TRBV6-5 and TRBJ2-3, with 7 bases that match TRBD2. The CDR3 spans 15 residues. Germline V gene sequence: CDR1 MNHEY, CDR2 SVGAGI. The V segment lost 10 bases and the J segment 2 bases; nucleotides outside the gene matches: 12. Written as DNA, the CDR3 is TGTGCCACCCGGCCGGGGGGAGGTCACACAGATACGCAGTATTTT. Translated: CATRPGGGHTDTQYF.

The V call is TRBV27, the J call TRBJ2-7, with a tentative D call TRBD1 (5 bases). The CDR3 has 14 amino acids. V lost 4 bases and J lost 3, with 13 bases in between. From germline, CDR1 is MNHEY and CDR2 SMNVEV (reference sequence). CDR3 nucleotides: TGTGCCAGCAGTTCTCCAGACAGTTTCTACGAGCAGTACTTC. Encoded protein: CASSSPDSFYEQYF.

The V call is TRBV10-2, the J call TRBJ2-3, with 10 bases aligning to TRBD2. The J segment lost 1 base and the V segment lost 0 bases, leaving 1 base of the junction unmatched. The CDR3 runs to 16 residues. Germline V gene lookup returns CDR1 WSHSY and CDR2 SAAADI. CDR3 amino acids: CASSESLAGGTDTQYF. The CDR3 bases are TGCGCCAGCAGTGAGTCTCTAGCGGGAGGCACAGATACGCAGTATTTT.